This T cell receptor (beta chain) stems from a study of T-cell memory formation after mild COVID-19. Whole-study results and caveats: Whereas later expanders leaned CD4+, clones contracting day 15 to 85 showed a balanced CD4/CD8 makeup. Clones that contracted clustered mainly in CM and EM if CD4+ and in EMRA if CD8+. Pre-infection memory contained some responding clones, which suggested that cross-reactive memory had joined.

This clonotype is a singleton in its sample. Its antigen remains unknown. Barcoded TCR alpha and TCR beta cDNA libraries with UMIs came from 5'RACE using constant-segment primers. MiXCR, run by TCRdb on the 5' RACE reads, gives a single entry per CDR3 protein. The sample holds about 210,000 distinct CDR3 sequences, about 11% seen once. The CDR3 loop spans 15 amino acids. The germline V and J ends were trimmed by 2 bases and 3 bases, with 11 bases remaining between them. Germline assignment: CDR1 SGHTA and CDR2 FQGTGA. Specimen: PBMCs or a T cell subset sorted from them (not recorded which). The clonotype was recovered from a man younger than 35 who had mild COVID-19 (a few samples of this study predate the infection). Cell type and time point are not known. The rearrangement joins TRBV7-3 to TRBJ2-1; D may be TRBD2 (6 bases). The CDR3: CASSLLGGGYNEQFF. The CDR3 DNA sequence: TGTGCCAGCAGCTTACTGGGGGGTGGCTACAATGAGCAGTTCTTC.